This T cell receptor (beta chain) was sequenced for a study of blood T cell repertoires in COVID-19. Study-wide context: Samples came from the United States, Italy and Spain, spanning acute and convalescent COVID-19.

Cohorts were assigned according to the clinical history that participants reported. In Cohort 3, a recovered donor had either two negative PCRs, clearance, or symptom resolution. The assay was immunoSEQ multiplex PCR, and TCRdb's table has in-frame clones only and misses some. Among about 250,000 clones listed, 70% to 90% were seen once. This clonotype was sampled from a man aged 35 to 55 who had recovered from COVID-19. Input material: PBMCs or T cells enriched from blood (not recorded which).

CDR3 sequence: CASSPGTGSHEQYF. In nucleotides, the CDR3 is TGCGCCAGCAGCCCCGGGACAGGGTCCCACGAGCAGTACTTC. The gene calls are TRBV5-1 and TRBJ2-7; 9 nucleotides match TRBD1. This CDR3 has 14 amino acids. V lost 4 bases to trimming and J lost 5 bases; unmatched junction nucleotides: 7. CDR1 is SGHRS and CDR2 is YFSETQ in the germline V gene. Based on the CDR3 plus reference TRBV5-1 and TRBJ2-7, the full variable domain is KAGVTQTPRYLIKTRGQQVTLSCSPISGHRSVSWYQQTPGQGLQFLFEYFSETQRNKGNFPGRFSGRQFSNSRSEMNVSTLELGDSALYLCASSPGTGSHEQYFGPGTRLTVT.